This T cell receptor beta chain derives from a study of breast tumors, draining lymph nodes, adjacent tissues. Notes on the study in general: Tumor and nontumor repertoires were significantly more similar in luminal-like than in basal-like breast cancer. Tumor repertoires ranked between lymph nodes and nontumor tissue in diversity, with V and J gene preferences.

CDR3 size: 14 residues. Germline values: CDR1 MNHNS, CDR2 SASEGT. V was pared by 8 bases and J by 2 bases, with 16 bases between. TCRdb re-called the multiplex PCR reads with MiXCR, one entry per CDR3 protein. The sample yields approximately 170,000 distinct CDR3 sequences, 30% to 35% seen once. In its sample, this clonotype was seen a few times. Its antigen is still unknown. The lymph nodes were axillary draining lymph nodes from breast cancer patients. V gene TRBV6-1 combines with J gene TRBJ2-7, with D perhaps TRBD2 (5 bases). The TCR was taken from a female donor with breast cancer. Some clones in this sample may be carry-over from other donors' samples. Sequencing input: axillary lymph node tissue. The CDR3 DNA is TGTGCCAGCTCCCGGGAAGAGGGCCCCTACGAGCAGTACTTC. Translating it yields CASSREEGPYEQYF.